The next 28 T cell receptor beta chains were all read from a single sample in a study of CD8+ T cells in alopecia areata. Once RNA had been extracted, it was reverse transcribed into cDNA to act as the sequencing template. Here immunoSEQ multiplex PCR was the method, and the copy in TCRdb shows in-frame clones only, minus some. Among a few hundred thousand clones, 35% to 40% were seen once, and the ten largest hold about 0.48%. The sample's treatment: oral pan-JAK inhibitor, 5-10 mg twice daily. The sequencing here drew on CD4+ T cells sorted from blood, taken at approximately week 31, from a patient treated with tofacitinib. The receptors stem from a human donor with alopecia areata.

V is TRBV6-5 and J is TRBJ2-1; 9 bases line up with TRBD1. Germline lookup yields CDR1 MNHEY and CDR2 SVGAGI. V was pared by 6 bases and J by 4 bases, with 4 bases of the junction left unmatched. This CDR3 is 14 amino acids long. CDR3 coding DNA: TGTGCCAGCAGGATGGACAGGGGTTACAATGAGCAGTTCTTC. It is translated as CASRMDRGYNEQFF.

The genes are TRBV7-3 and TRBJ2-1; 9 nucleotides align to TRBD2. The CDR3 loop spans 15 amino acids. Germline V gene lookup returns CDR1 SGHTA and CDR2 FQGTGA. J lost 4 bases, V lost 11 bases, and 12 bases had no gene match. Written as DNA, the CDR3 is TGTGCCTCCCAAAGAAACCTAGCGGGATACAATGAGCAGTTCTTC. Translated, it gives CASQRNLAGYNEQFF.

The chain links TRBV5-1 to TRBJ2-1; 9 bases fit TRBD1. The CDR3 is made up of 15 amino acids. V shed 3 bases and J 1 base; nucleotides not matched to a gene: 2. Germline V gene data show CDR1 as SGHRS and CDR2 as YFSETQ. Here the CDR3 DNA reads TGCGCCAGCAGCTGGGGGACAGGGTCCTACAATGAGCAGTTCTTC. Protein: CASSWGTGSYNEQFF.

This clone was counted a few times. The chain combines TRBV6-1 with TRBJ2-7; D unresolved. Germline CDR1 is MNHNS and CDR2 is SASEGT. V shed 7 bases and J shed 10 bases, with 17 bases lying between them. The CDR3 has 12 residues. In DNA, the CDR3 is TGTGCCAGCAACGACCACCTCGTGTATCAGTACTTC. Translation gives CASNDHLVYQYF.

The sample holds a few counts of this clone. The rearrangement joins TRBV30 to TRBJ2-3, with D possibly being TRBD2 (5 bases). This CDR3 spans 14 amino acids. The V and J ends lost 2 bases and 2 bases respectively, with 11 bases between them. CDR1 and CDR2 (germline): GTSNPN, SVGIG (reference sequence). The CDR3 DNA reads TGTGCCTGGAGTTCCGGACTCGTCACAGATACGCAGTATTTT. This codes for CAWSSGLVTDTQYF.

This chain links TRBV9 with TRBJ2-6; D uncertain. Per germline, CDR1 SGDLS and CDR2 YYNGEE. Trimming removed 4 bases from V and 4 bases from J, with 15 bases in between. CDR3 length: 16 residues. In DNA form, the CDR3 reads TGTGCCAGCAGCTTCCGACAAGGCGGCGGGGCCAACGTCCTGACTTTC. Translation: CASSFRQGGGANVLTF.

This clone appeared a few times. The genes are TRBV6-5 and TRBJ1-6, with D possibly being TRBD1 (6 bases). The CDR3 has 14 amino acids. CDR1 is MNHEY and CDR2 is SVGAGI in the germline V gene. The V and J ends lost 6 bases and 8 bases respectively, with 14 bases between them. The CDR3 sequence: CASSPGTIHSPLHF. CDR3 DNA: TGTGCCAGCAGCCCCGGGACAATTCATTCACCCCTCCACTTT.

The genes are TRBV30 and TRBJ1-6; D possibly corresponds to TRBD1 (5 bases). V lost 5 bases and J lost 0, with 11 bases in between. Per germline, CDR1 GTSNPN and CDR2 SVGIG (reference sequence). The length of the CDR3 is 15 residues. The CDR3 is CAWGRGSSYNSPLHF. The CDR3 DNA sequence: TGTGCCTGGGGTAGGGGAAGCTCCTATAATTCACCCCTCCACTTT.

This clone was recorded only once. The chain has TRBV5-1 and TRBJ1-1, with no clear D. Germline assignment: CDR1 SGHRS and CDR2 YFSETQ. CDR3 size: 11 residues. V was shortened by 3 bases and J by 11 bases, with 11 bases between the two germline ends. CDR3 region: CASSWGGNAFF. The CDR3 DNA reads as TGCGCCAGCAGCTGGGGAGGGAATGCTTTCTTT. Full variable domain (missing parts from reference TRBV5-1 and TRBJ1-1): KAGVTQTPRYLIKTRGQQVTLSCSPISGHRSVSWYQQTPGQGLQFLFEYFSETQRNKGNFPGRFSGRQFSNSRSEMNVSTLELGDSALYLCASSWGGNAFFGQGTRLTVV.

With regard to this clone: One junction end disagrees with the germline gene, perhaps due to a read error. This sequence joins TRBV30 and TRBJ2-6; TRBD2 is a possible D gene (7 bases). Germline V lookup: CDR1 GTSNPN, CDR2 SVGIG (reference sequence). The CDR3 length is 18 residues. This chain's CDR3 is CAWSVFTGGLSGASVLTF. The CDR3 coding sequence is TGTGCCTGGAGTGTATTTACGGGGGGCCTCTCTGGGGCCAGCGTCCTGACTTTC.

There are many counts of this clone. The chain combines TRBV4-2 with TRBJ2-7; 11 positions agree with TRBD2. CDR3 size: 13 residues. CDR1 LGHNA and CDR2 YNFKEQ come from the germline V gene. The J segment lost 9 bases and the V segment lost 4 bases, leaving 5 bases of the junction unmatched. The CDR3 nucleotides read TGTGCCAGCAGCCCGGGACTAGCGGCAGTGCAGTACTTC. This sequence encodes CASSPGLAAVQYF.

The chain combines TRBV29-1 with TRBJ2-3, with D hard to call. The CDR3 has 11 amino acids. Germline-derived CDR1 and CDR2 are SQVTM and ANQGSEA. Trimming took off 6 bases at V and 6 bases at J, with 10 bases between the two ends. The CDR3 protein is CSVRKEDTQYF. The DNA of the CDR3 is TGCAGCGTGCGCAAGGAGGATACGCAGTATTTT.

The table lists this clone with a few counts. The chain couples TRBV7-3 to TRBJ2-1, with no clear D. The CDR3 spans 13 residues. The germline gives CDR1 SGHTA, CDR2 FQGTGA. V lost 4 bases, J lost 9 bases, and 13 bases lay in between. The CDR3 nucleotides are TGTGCCAGCAGCTCTACGCGAAGCTCTGAGCAGTTCTTC. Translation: CASSSTRSSEQFF.

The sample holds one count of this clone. CDR3 amino acids: CASSYLQGNTEAFF. CDR3 nucleotides: TGTGCCAGCAGTTACTTGCAGGGTAACACTGAAGCTTTCTTT. The chain recombines TRBV6-5 with TRBJ1-1; tentatively, D is TRBD1 (5 bases). The germline V gene encodes CDR1 MNHEY and CDR2 SVGAGI. V gave up 1 base and J gave up 2 bases, with 8 bases separating them. The CDR3 consists of 14 residues.

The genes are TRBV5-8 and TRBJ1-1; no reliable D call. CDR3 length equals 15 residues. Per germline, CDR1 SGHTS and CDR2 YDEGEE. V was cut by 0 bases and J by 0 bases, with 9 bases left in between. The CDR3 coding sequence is TGTGCCAGCAGCTTGGAGAGGACGGTGAACACTGAAGCTTTCTTT. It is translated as CASSLERTVNTEAFF.

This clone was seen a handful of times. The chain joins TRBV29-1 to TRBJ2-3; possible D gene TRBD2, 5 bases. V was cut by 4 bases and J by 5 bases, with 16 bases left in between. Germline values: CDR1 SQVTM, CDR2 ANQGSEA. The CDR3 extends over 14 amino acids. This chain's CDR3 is CSVAGWGKEDTQYF. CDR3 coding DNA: TGCAGCGTTGCGGGATGGGGAAAGGAAGATACGCAGTATTTT.

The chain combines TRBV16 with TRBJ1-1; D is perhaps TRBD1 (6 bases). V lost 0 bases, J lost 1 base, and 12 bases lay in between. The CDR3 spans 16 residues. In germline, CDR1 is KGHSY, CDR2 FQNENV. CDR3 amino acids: CASSQSGRRGNTEAFF. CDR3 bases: TGTGCCAGCAGCCAATCGGGTCGCAGGGGGAACACTGAAGCTTTCTTT.

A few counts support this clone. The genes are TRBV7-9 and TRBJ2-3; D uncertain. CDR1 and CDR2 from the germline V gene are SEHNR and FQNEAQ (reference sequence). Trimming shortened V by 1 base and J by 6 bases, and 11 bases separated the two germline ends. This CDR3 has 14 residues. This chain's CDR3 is CASSLEGSLDTQYF. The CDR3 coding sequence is TGTGCCAGCAGCTTAGAGGGCAGTCTTGATACGCAGTATTTT.

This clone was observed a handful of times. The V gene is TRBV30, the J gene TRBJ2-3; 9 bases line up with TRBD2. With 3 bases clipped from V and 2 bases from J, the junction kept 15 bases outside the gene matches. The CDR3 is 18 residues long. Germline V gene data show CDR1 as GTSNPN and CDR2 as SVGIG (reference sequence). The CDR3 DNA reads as TGTGCCTGGAGCAAAGGATCCCTTGCGGGGGGGTTCACAGATACGCAGTATTTT. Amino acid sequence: CAWSKGSLAGGFTDTQYF.

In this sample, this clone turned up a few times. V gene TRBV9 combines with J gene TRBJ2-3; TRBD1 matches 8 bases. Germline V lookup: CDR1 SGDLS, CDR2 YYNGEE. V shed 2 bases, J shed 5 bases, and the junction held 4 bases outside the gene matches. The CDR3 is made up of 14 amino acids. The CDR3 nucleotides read TGTGCCAGCAGCGTCCTGACAGGGGAAGATACGCAGTATTTT. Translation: CASSVLTGEDTQYF.

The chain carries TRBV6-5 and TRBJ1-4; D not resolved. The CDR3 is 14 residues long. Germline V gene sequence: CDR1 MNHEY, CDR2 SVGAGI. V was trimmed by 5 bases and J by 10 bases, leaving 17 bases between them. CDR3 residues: CASSAGVTRGKLFF. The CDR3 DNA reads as TGTGCCAGCAGTGCTGGAGTTACACGGGGAAAACTGTTTTTT.

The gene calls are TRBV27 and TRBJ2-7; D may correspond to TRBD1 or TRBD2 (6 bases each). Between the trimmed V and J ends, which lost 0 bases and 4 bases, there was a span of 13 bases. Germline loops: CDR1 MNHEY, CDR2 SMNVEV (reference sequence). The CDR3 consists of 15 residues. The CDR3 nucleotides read TGTGCCAGCAGTTTATCCGGGGGCCGTCTGTACGAGCAGTACTTC. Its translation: CASSLSGGRLYEQYF.

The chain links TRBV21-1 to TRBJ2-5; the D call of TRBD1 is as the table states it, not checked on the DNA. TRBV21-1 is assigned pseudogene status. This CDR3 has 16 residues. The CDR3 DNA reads TGTGCCAGCAGCAAACTCGGCAGGGGCCGCCGGGAGACCCAGTACTTC. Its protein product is CASSKLGRGRRETQYF.

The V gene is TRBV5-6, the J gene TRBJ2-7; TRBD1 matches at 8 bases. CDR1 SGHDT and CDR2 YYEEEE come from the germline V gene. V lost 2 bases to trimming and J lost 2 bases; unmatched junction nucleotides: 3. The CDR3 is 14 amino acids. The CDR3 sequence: CASSFGQGTYEQYF. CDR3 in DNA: TGTGCCAGCAGCTTCGGACAGGGAACCTACGAGCAGTACTTC.

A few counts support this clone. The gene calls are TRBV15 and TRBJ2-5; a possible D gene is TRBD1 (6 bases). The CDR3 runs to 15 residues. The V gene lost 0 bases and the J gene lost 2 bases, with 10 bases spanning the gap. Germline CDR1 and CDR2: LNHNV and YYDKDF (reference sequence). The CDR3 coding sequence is TGTGCCACCAGCAGAGATAACAGGGCTCAAGAGACCCAGTACTTC. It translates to CATSRDNRAQETQYF. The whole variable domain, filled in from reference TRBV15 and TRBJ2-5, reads DAMVIQNPRYQVTQFGKPVTLSCSQTLNHNVMYWYQQKSSQAPKLLFHYYDKDFNNEADTPDNFQSRRPNTSFCFLDIRSPGLGDTAMYLCATSRDNRAQETQYFGPGTRLLVL.

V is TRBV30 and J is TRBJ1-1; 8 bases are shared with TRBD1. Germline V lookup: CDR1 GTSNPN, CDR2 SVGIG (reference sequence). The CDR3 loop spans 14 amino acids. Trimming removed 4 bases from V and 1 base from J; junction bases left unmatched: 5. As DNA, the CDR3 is TGTGCCTGGATGGACAGGGCCCCGAACACTGAAGCTTTCTTT. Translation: CAWMDRAPNTEAFF.

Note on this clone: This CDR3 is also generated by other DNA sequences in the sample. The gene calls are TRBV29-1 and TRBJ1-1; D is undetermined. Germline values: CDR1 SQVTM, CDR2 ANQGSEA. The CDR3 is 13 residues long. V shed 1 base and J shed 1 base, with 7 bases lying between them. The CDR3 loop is CSVEVTENTEAFF. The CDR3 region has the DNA TGCAGCGTTGAAGTGACTGAGAACACTGAAGCTTTCTTT. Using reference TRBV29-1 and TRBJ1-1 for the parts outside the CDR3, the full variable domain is SAVISQKPSRDICQRGTSLTIQCQVDSQVTMMFWYRQQPGQSLTLIATANQGSEATYESGFVIDKFPISRPNLTFSTLTVSNMSPEDSSIYLCSVEVTENTEAFFGQGTRLTVV.

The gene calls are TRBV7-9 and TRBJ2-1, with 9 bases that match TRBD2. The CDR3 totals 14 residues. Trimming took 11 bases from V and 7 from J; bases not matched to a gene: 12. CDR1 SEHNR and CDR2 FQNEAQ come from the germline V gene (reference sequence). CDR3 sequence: CAGGSSGKGNEQFF. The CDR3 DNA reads TGTGCCGGCGGGTCTAGCGGGAAGGGTAATGAGCAGTTCTTC.